This T cell receptor beta chain was sequenced in a study of tumor-infiltrating lymphocytes in localized non-small cell lung cancer. Some clones are missing from TCRdb's copy, which holds only in-frame ones; the method was immunoSEQ multiplex PCR. The data contain 15,000 to 20,000 clones, approximately 80% of them singletons. What was sequenced was uninvolved lung tissue not adjacent to the tumor. The origin of this receptor is a human donor with non-small cell lung cancer.

The CDR3 DNA sequence: TGTGCCAGCACCTCGGACTCTGACGGGGGACAGCCCCAGCATTTT. It is translated as CASTSDSDGGQPQHF. V is TRBV6-1 and J is TRBJ1-5, with D perhaps matching TRBD1 (5 bases). This CDR3 comprises 15 residues. V lost 7 bases to trimming and J lost 7 bases, with 20 bases between them. Germline V gene lookup returns CDR1 MNHNS and CDR2 SASEGT.